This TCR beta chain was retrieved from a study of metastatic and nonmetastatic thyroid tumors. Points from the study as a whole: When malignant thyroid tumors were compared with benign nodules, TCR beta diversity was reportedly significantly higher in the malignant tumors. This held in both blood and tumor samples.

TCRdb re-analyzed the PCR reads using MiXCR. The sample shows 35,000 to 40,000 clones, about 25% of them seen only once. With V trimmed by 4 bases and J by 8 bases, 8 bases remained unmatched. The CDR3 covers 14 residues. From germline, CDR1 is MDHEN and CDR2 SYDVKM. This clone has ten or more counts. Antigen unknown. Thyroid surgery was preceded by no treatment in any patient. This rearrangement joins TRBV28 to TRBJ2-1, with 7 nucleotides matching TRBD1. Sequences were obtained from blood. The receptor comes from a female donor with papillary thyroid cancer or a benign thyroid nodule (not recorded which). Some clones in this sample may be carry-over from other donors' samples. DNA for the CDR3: TGTGCCAGCAGTTCACCGGACAGGTGGGATGAGCAGTTCTTC. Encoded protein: CASSSPDRWDEQFF.